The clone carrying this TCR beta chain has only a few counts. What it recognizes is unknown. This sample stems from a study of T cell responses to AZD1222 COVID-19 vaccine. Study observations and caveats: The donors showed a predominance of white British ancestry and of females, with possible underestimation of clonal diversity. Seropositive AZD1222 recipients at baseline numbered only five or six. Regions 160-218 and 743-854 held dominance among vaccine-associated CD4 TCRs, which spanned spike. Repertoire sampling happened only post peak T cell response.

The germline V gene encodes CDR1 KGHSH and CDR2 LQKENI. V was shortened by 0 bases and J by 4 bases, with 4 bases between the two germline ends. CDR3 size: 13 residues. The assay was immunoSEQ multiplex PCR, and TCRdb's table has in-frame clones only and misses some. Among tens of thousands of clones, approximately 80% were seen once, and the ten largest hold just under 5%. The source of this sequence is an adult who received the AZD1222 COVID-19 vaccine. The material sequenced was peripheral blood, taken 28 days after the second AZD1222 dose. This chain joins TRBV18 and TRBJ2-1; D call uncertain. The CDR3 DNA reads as TGTGCCAGCTCACCACCGATGTACAATGAGCAGTTCTTC. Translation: CASSPPMYNEQFF.